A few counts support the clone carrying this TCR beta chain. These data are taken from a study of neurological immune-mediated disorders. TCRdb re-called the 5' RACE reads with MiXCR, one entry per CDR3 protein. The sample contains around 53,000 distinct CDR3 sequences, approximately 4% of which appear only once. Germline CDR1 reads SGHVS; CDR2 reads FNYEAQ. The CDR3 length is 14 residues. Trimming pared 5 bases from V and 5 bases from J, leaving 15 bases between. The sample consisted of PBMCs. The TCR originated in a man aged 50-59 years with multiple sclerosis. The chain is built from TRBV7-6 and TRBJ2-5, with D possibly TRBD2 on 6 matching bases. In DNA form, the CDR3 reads TGTGCCAGCAGCCCCCAGGAGGGTCGGGAGACCCAGTACTTC. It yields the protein CASSPQEGRETQYF.